This paragraph covers one TCR beta chain sequence. Data came from immunoSEQ multiplex PCR; TCRdb stores just in-frame clones and leaves some out. The data hold about 500,000 clones, with around 82% observed a single time. Germline V gene data show CDR1 as MGHDK and CDR2 as SYGVNS. This CDR3 comprises 16 residues. J lost 3 bases, V lost 1 base, and 7 bases had no gene match. The data derive from a study of shared T cell receptors in the human thymus. These sequences were also reported in another study, on human thymus T cells.

The sequence was collected from a boy younger than two with a congenital heart defect. This rearrangement joins TRBV25-1 to TRBJ2-7, with 9 bases aligning to TRBD2. What was sequenced was thymocytes. DNA for the CDR3: TGTGCCAGCAGTGAATCGGGGACTAGCCCCGACTACGAGCAGTACTTC. This translates into CASSESGTSPDYEQYF.